This TCR beta chain came from a study of T cell repertoires in cytomegalovirus infection. Study-level information: Matching HLA type, along with CMV infection, was indicated by public TCR beta signatures.

The CDR3 loop spans 16 amino acids. Germline CDR1 is SQVTM and CDR2 is ANQGSEA. Unmatched junction bases numbered 14, after V lost 8 bases and J lost 0 bases. TCRdb used MiXCR to reprocess the reads, holding one entry per CDR3 protein. The sample lists around 530,000 distinct CDR3 sequences, roughly 29% occurring once. Points from the study as a whole: What dominated the ex vivo response were HLA-C-restricted CMV-specific TCR beta clonotypes. Of the TCR beta families, the public ones yielded a cumulative frequency that identified carriers of CMV plus the relevant HLA.

Of note for this clonotype: What it binds is not known.

This sequence originates from a human donor in good health (CMV status not recorded). Some clones in this sample may be carry-over from other donors' samples. The rearrangement links TRBV29-1 to TRBJ2-3; 7 bases align to TRBD1. Sequenced: PBMCs. The CDR3 DNA is TGCAGCCTGACAGGGACCCGGGATTCTAGCACAGATACGCAGTATTTT. Protein product: CSLTGTRDSSTDTQYF.